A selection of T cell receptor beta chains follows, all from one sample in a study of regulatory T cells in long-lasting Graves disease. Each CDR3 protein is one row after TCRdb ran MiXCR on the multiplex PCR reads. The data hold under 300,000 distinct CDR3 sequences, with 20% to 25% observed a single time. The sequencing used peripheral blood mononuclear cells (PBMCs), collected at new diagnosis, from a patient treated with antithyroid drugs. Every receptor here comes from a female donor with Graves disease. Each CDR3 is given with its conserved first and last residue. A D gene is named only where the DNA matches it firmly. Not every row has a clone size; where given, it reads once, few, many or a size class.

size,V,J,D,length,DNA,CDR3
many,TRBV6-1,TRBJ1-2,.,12,TGTGCCAGCAGCGACAGACCTTATGGCTACACCTTC,CASSDRPYGYTF
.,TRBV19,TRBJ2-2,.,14,TGTGCCAGTAGTATACAGAGTCCCACCGGGGAGCTGTTTTTT,CASSIQSPTGELFF
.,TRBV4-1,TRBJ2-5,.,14,TGCGCCAGCAGCCAAGCGGAAGAGAGCGAGACCCAGTACTTC,CASSQAEESETQYF
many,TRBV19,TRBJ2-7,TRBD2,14,TGTGCCAGTAGTACGACTAGCGGGAGATCCGAGCAGTACTTC,CASSTTSGRSEQYF
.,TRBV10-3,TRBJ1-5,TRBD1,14,TGTGCCATCAGGCGACAGGGGGAGAATCAGCCCCAGCATTTT,CAIRRQGENQPQHF
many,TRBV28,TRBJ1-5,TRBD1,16,TGTGCCAGCAGTTCCTACCTACAGGGGGCCCATCAGCCCCAGCATTTT,CASSSYLQGAHQPQHF
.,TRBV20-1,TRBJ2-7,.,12,TGCAGTGCTAGCGGAGAACGAGTCGAGCAGTACTTC,CSASGERVEQYF
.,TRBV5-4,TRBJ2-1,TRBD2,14,TGTGCCAGCAGTGAGCGGGAGGGCCTTCATGAGCAGTTCTTC,CASSEREGLHEQFF
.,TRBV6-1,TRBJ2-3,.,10,TGTGCCAGCAGCCATGATACGCAGTATTTT,CASSHDTQYF
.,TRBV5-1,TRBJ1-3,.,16,TGCGCCAGCAGCTCGGGGGACACGAGCTCTGGAAACACCATATATTTT,CASSSGDTSSGNTIYF
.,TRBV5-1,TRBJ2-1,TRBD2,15,TGCGCCAGCAGCCGGGGGGGGACTAGCGCTTCTGAGCAGTTCTTC,CASSRGGTSASEQFF
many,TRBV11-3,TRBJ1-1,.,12,TGTGCCAGCCGATTCCAGGAGACTGAAGCTTTCTTT,CASRFQETEAFF
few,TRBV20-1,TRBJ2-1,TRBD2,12,TGCAGTGCTCTGGGACTAGCCTATGAGCAGTTCTTC,CSALGLAYEQFF
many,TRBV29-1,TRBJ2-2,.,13,TGCAGCGTTCGGGACACGCACACCGGGGAGCTGTTTTTT,CSVRDTHTGELFF
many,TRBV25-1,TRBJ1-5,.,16,TGTGCCAGCAGTGAATCAGCGGGGCGCGGCAATCAGCCCCAGCATTTT,CASSESAGRGNQPQHF
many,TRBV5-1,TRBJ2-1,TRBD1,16,TGCGCCAGCAGCTTGTTAGTCGACAGGGGAAGCGATGAGCAGTTCTTC,CASSLLVDRGSDEQFF
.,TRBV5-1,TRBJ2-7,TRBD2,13,TGCGCCAGCAGCTTGCTAGCGGGCTACGAGCAGTACTTC,CASSLLAGYEQYF
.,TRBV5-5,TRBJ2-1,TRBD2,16,TGTGCCAGCAGCACCGGGGGGCTAGCGGGAGGCTATGAGCAGTTCTTC,CASSTGGLAGGYEQFF
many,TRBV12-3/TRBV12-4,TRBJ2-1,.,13,TGTGCCAGCAGGTTAAGCTCCTACAATGAGCAGTTCTTC,CASRLSSYNEQFF
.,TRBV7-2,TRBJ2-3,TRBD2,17,TGCGCCAGCAGCCAAATGTTGCTAGCGGGGGGCACAGATACGCAGTATTTT,CASSQMLLAGGTDTQYF
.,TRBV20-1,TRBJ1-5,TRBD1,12,TGCAGTGCTACAGGGGGCGGACAGCCCCAGCATTTT,CSATGGGQPQHF
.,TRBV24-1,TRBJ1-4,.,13,TGTGCCACCAGTGATCCCGAGAATGAAAAACTGTTTTTT,CATSDPENEKLFF
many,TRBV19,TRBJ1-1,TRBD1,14,TGTGCCAGTAGTCGCCGGGACAGGGTGACTGAAGCTTTCTTT,CASSRRDRVTEAFF
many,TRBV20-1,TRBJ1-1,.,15,TGCAGTGCTAGACCCCCACGGGGAGGGCCCACTGAAGCTTTCTTT,CSARPPRGGPTEAFF
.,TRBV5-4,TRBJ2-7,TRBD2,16,TGTGCCAGCAGTTTTCTCGGACTAGCGGGGATCTACGAGCAGTACTTC,CASSFLGLAGIYEQYF
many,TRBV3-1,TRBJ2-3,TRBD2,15,TGTGCCAGCAGACCAACTAGCGGGAGGAGAGATACGCAGTATTTT,CASRPTSGRRDTQYF
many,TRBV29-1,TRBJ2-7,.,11,TGCAGCGTTGAAGACCTATACGAGCAGTACTTC,CSVEDLYEQYF